Shown below are 21 T cell receptor beta chains from a single sample sequenced in a study of OX40 agonist ivuxolimab in advanced cancers. Here immunoSEQ multiplex PCR was the method, and the copy in TCRdb shows in-frame clones only, minus some. This sample has under 95,000 clones, with 85% to 95% found just once. The sequences come from CD4+ or CD8+ T cells sorted from blood, collected in a trial of the OX40 agonist ivuxolimab. All receptors derive from an adult with an advanced solid tumor such as melanoma, head and neck, liver or kidney cancer.

The chain links TRBV29-1 to TRBJ2-1; tentatively, D is TRBD1 or TRBD2 (6 bases each). The CDR3 is 14 amino acids. The germline V gene has CDR1 SQVTM and CDR2 ANQGSEA. The V gene lost 4 bases and the J gene lost 8 bases, with 18 bases spanning the gap. The CDR3 DNA is TGCAGCGTTGTAGGGGGGATAAGACTCTATGAGCAGTTCTTC. Translating it yields CSVVGGIRLYEQFF.

The rearrangement links TRBV7-2 to TRBJ1-5, with a weak D call TRBD1 (5 bases). Trimming removed 4 bases at V and 0 bases at J, with 13 bases between. The CDR3 consists of 16 residues. Germline-derived CDR1 and CDR2 are SGHTA and FQGNSA. The CDR3 here is CASSSGAALSNQPQHF. Written as DNA, the CDR3 is TGTGCCAGCAGCTCCGGGGCGGCCCTTAGCAATCAGCCCCAGCATTTT.

The V gene is TRBV6-5, the J gene TRBJ1-2, with 9 bases that match TRBD1. The J segment lost 11 bases and the V segment lost 1 base, leaving 14 bases of the junction unmatched. Germline CDR1 MNHEY, CDR2 SVGAGI. This CDR3 contains 16 residues. The CDR3 region is CASSYYKTGGLHPYTF. The CDR3 DNA sequence: TGTGCCAGCAGTTACTATAAAACAGGGGGCCTGCATCCTTACACCTTC.

The chain recombines TRBV4-1 with TRBJ1-4, with TRBD1 matching over 12 bases. The ends lost 1 base at V and 7 bases at J; junction bases unmatched: 13. Germline loops: CDR1 MGHRA, CDR2 YSYEKL. The CDR3 sequence is 19 residues long. The CDR3 DNA is TGCGCCAGCAGCCAAGTAGGACCGGGACAGGGGGCCAGGGGTGAAAAACTGTTTTTT. This codes for CASSQVGPGQGARGEKLFF.

The rearrangement uses TRBV10-3 and TRBJ2-1, with 8 bases aligning to TRBD2. Germline CDR1 and CDR2: ENHRY and SYGVKD. Losses at the gene ends were 10 bases for V and 10 bases for J; bases not matched to a gene: 18. The CDR3 has 15 amino acids. This CDR3 is CATAGGASGSQEQFF. The CDR3 coding sequence is TGTGCCACCGCGGGCGGGGCTAGCGGGTCCCAGGAGCAGTTCTTC.

This chain connects TRBV2 to TRBJ1-2; TRBD1 matches at 11 bases. The CDR3 length is 15 residues. Germline loops: CDR1 SNHLY, CDR2 FYNNEI. J lost 1 base, V lost 7 bases, and 5 bases had no gene match. CDR3 sequence (DNA): TGTGCCAGCAACTCGGACAGGGGGCTTAACTATGGCTACACCTTC. Translation: CASNSDRGLNYGYTF. The full variable domain, in which reference TRBV2 and TRBJ1-2 provide the parts outside the CDR3, is EPEVTQTPSHQVTQMGQEVILRCVPISNHLYFYWYRQILGQKVEFLVSFYNNEISEKSEIFDDQFSVERPDGSNFTLKIRSTKLEDSAMYFCASNSDRGLNYGYTFGSGTRLTVV.

The J gene is TRBJ2-6, the V gene TRBV7-3, with D perhaps assigned TRBD1 or TRBD2 (5 bases each). Germline-derived CDR1 and CDR2 are SGHTA and FQGTGA. Trimming shortened V by 5 bases and J by 0 bases, and 14 bases separated the two germline ends. This CDR3 has 17 amino acids. The CDR3 loop reads CASSPQGRISGANVLTF. CDR3 DNA: TGTGCCAGCAGCCCCCAGGGACGTATCTCTGGGGCCAACGTCCTGACTTTC.

The rearrangement links TRBV13 to TRBJ2-1, with D hard to call. Deletions cut 4 bases from V and 12 bases from J, with 13 bases between. This CDR3 has 12 residues. Germline-derived CDR1 and CDR2 are PRHDT and FYEKMQ (reference sequence). The CDR3 DNA reads as TGTGCCAGCAGCTACTTAAAAGGTGGGCAGTTCTTC. This gives the protein CASSYLKGGQFF.

This clone came up once. V usage is TRBV2 and J usage is TRBJ1-1, with 12 positions matching TRBD1. The length of the CDR3 is 16 residues. Trimming at V came to 4 bases and at J to 1 base, leaving 4 bases not matched to a gene. Germline CDR1 and CDR2: SNHLY and FYNNEI. CDR3 loop: CASSGWDRGPNTEAFF. The DNA of the CDR3 is TGTGCCAGCAGTGGGTGGGACAGGGGGCCGAACACTGAAGCTTTCTTT.

The rearrangement joins TRBV29-1 to TRBJ1-1, with D possibly TRBD1 on 6 matching bases. The CDR3 totals 10 residues. CDR1 and CDR2 (germline): SQVTM, ANQGSEA. The ends were cut back, 6 bases at V and 11 bases at J, with 13 bases in the middle. CDR3 protein: CSVLGGQAFF. The DNA for the CDR3 is TGCAGCGTCTTGGGGGGCCAGGCTTTCTTT. Looking up the rest from reference TRBV29-1 and TRBJ1-1 gives the full variable domain: SAVISQKPSRDICQRGTSLTIQCQVDSQVTMMFWYRQQPGQSLTLIATANQGSEATYESGFVIDKFPISRPNLTFSTLTVSNMSPEDSSIYLCSVLGGQAFFGQGTRLTVV.

The rearrangement joins TRBV19 to TRBJ2-1, with 9 bases aligning to TRBD2. Germline V gene sequence: CDR1 LNHDA, CDR2 SQIVND (reference sequence). This CDR3 has 19 amino acids. The J segment lost 7 bases and the V segment lost 0 bases, leaving 16 bases of the junction unmatched. CDR3 bases: TGTGCCAGTAGTATAGAGGGCCTCTGGCGGGAGGGCCCGGGTAATGAGCAGTTCTTC. It specifies CASSIEGLWREGPGNEQFF.

V usage is TRBV27 and J usage is TRBJ2-1, with 7 bases that match TRBD2. Germline V CDR1 and CDR2: MNHEY, SMNVEV (reference sequence). This CDR3 spans 13 amino acids. V was pared by 7 bases and J by 10 bases, with 10 bases of the junction left unmatched. CDR3 residues: CASTDGGSLEQFF. CDR3 in DNA: TGTGCCAGCACCGACGGGGGGTCCTTGGAGCAGTTCTTC.

The J gene is TRBJ2-1, the V gene TRBV7-9, with 10 bases lining up with TRBD2. Looked up from germline, CDR1 is SEHNR and CDR2 is FQNEAQ (reference sequence). V gave up 5 bases and J gave up 0 bases; unmatched junction bases: 4. The CDR3 sequence is 16 residues long. The CDR3 bases are TGTGCCAGCAGCCCTGCTAGCGGGAGCTCCTACAATGAGCAGTTCTTC. This gives the protein CASSPASGSSYNEQFF.

This clone appeared a few times. The chain employs TRBV15 and TRBJ2-5, with D perhaps matching TRBD1 (5 bases). Trimming stripped 1 base from V and 5 bases from J, with 11 bases between. The CDR3 extends over 14 amino acids. Germline V gives CDR1 LNHNV, CDR2 YYDKDF (reference sequence). The CDR3 region is CATSRAKGWETQYF. CDR3 DNA: TGTGCCACCAGCAGAGCGAAGGGGTGGGAGACCCAGTACTTC.

The table lists this clone with a few counts. The chain combines TRBV4-1 with TRBJ1-1; TRBD1 aligns across 8 bases. Germline CDR1 MGHRA, CDR2 YSYEKL. The CDR3 spans 15 residues. The V segment lost 4 bases and the J segment 5 bases; nucleotides outside the gene matches: 9. The DNA of the CDR3 is TGCGCCAGCAGCCCAGTACAGGGGGTTTGGACTGAAGCTTTCTTT. Translating gives CASSPVQGVWTEAFF.

This chain's CDR3 is CASSLGRGPNTGELFF. CDR3 DNA sequence: TGTGCCAGCAGCTTGGGGCGGGGACCTAACACCGGGGAGCTGTTTTTT. The chain recombines TRBV7-8 with TRBJ2-2; the D gene is possibly TRBD2 (6 bases). From germline, CDR1 is SGHVS and CDR2 FQNEAQ. The CDR3 spans 16 residues. V was trimmed by 3 bases and J by 2 bases, leaving 13 bases between them.

CDR3 nucleotides: TGTGCCAGCAGCCCAACAGGGAAGGAGATTCTAGATACGCAGTATTTT. As protein: CASSPTGKEILDTQYF. The J gene is TRBJ2-3, the V gene TRBV9, with a possible D match to TRBD1 (6 bases). The V gene lost 4 bases and the J gene lost 5 bases, with 20 bases spanning the gap. Germline CDR1 is SGDLS and CDR2 is YYNGEE. This CDR3 region has 16 residues.

The rearrangement joins TRBV7-6 to TRBJ2-7; D tentatively fits TRBD1 or TRBD2 (5 bases each). From germline, CDR1 is SGHVS and CDR2 FNYEAQ. V was clipped by 6 bases and J by 6 bases, with 18 bases between them. This CDR3 region has 14 residues. The CDR3 protein is CASSQEGPMGEQYF. The DNA of the CDR3 is TGTGCCAGCAGTCAAGAGGGGCCTATGGGCGAGCAGTACTTC.

The chain employs TRBV2 and TRBJ2-1, with 7 bases that match TRBD1. CDR3 length equals 16 residues. The germline V gene has CDR1 SNHLY and CDR2 FYNNEI. The J segment lost 3 bases and the V segment lost 5 bases, leaving 10 bases of the junction unmatched. In nucleotides, the CDR3 is TGTGCCAGCAGTAGCCCACAGGGGTCCTACTACAATGAGCAGTTCTTC. This gives the protein CASSSPQGSYYNEQFF.

The chain combines TRBV7-9 with TRBJ2-5; possibly TRBD2 for D (6 bases). Per the germline V gene, CDR1 is SEHNR and CDR2 is FQNEAQ (reference sequence). Trimming left V 6 bases short and J 6 bases short, with 14 bases between. The length of the CDR3 is 13 residues. DNA of the CDR3: TGTGCCAGCAGTGATGCGGAGGGGAAGACCCAGTACTTC. Translation: CASSDAEGKTQYF.

This clone was counted only a few times. The V call is TRBV6-5, the J call TRBJ1-2, with TRBD1 identical over 9 bases. The germline gives CDR1 MNHEY, CDR2 SVGAGI. CDR3 length: 13 amino acids. Trimming at V came to 11 bases and at J to 6 bases, leaving 10 bases not matched to a gene. CDR3 nucleotides: TGTGCCGCCGCGGGACAGGGCTCGCATGGCTACACCTTC. Its protein is CAAAGQGSHGYTF.